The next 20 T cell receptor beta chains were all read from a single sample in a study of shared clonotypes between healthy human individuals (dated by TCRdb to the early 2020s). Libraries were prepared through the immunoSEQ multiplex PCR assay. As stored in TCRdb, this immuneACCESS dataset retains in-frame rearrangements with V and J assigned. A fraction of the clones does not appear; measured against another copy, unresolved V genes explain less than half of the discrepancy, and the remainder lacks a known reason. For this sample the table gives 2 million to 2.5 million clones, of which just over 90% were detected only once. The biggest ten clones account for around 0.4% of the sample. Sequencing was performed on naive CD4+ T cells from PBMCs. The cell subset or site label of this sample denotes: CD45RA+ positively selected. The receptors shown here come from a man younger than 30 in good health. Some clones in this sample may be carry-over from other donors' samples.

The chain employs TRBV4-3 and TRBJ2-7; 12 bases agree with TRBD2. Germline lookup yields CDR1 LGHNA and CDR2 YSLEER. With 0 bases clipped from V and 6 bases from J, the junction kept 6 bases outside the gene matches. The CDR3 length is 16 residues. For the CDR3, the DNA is TGCGCCAGCAGCCAAGACTGGACTAGCGGGGCTATCGAGCAGTACTTC. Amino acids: CASSQDWTSGAIEQYF.

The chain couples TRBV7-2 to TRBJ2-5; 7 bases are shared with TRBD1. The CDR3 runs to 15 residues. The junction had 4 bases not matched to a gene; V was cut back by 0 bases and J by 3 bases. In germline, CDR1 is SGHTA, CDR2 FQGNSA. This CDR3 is CASSLAGGNEETQYF. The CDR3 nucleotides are TGTGCCAGCAGCTTAGCAGGGGGCAACGAAGAGACCCAGTACTTC.

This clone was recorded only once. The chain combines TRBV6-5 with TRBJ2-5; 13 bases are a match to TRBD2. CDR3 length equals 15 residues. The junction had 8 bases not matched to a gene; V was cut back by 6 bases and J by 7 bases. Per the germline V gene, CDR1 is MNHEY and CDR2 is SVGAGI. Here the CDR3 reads CASSRGLAGTRTQYF. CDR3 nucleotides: TGTGCCAGCAGCCGGGGACTAGCGGGAACTCGGACCCAGTACTTC.

Here the CDR3 DNA reads TGTGCCAGCAGTTTCCGATTAACGGGTGAAGTGGCTTTCTTT. Encoded protein: CASSFRLTGEVAFF. J is TRBJ1-1 and V is TRBV7-3; D unresolved. Germline V CDR1 and CDR2: SGHTA, FQGTGA. V lost 6 bases and J 11 bases, leaving 22 bases between the germline ends. This CDR3 contains 14 residues.

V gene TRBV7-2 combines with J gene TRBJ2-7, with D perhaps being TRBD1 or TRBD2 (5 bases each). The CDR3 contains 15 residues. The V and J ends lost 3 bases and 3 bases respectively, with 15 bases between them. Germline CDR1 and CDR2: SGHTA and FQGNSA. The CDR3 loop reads CASSFGARRGYEQYF. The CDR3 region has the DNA TGTGCCAGCAGCTTCGGGGCTAGACGTGGCTACGAGCAGTACTTC. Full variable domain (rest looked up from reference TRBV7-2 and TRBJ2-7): GAGVSQSPSNKVTEKGKDVELRCDPISGHTALYWYRQSLGQGLEFLIYFQGNSAPDKSGLPSDRFSAERTGGSVSTLTIQRTQQEDSAVYLCASSFGARRGYEQYFGPGTRLTVT.

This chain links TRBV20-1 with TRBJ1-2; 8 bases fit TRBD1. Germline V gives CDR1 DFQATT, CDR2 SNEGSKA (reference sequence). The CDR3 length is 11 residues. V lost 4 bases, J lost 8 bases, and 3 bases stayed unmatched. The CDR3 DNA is TGCAGTGCTACCAGGGGGCAAGGCTACACCTTC. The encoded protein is CSATRGQGYTF.

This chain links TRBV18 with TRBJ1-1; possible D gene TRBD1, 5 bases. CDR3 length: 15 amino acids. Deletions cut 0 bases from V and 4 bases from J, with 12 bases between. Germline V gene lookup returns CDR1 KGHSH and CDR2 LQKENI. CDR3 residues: CASSPPYGGSTEAFF. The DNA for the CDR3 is TGTGCCAGCTCACCACCATACGGGGGTAGCACTGAAGCTTTCTTT.

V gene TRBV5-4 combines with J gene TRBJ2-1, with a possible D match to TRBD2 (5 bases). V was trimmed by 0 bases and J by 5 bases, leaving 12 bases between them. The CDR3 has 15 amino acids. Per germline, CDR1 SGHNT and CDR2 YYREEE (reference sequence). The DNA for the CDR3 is TGTGCCAGCAGCTTGGGGGGAGTTCTGGACAATGAGCAGTTCTTC. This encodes CASSLGGVLDNEQFF.

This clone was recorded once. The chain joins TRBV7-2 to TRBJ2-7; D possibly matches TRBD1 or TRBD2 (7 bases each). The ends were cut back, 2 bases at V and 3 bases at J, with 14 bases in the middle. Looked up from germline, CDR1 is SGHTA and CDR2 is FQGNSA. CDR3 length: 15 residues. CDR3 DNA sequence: TGTGCCAGCAGCTTAAGCCCAGGGGGGGACTACGAGCAGTACTTC. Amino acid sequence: CASSLSPGGDYEQYF.

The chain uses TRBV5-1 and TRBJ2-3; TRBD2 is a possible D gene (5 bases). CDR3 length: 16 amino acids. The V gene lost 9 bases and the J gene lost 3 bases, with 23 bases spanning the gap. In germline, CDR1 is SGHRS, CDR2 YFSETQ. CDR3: CATTLAGKSGTDTQYF. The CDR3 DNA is TGCGCCACCACCCTAGCCGGGAAGTCGGGGACAGATACGCAGTATTTT. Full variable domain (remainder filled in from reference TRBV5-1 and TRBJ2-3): KAGVTQTPRYLIKTRGQQVTLSCSPISGHRSVSWYQQTPGQGLQFLFEYFSETQRNKGNFPGRFSGRQFSNSRSEMNVSTLELGDSALYLCATTLAGKSGTDTQYFGPGTRLTVL.

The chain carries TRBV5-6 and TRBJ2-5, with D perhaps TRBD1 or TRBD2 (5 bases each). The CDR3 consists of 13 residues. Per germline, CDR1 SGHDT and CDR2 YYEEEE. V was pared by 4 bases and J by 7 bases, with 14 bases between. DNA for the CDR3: TGTGCCAGCAGCCCCGGGACCACTGGGACCCAGTACTTC. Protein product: CASSPGTTGTQYF.

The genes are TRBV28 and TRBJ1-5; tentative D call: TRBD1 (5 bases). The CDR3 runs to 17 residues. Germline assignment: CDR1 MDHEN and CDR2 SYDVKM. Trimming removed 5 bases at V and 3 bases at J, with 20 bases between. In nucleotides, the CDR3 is TGTGCCAGCAGTCTACAGAAGAGTATACAGGCCAATCAGCCCCAGCATTTT. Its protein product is CASSLQKSIQANQPQHF. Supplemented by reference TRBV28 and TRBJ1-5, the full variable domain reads DVKVTQSSRYLVKRTGEKVFLECVQDMDHENMFWYRQDPGLGLRLIYFSYDVKMKEKGDIPEGYSVSREKKERFSLILESASTNQTSMYLCASSLQKSIQANQPQHFGDGTRLSIL.

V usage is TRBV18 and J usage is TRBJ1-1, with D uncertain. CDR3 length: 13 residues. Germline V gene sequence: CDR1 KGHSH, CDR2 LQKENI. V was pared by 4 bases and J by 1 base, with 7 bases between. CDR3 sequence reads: CASSQHKNTEAFF. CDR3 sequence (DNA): TGTGCCAGCTCACAACACAAGAACACTGAAGCTTTCTTT.

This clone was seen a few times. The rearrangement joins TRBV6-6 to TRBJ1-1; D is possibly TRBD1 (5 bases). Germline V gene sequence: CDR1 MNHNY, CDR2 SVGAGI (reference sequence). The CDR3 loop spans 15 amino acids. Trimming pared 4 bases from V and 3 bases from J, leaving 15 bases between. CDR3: CASSSKQVGYTEAFF. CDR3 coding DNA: TGTGCCAGCAGTTCGAAACAGGTAGGGTACACTGAAGCTTTCTTT.

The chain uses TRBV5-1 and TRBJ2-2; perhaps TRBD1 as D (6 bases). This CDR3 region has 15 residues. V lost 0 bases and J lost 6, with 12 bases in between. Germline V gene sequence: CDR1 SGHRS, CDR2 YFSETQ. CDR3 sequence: CASSLGWTAAGELFF. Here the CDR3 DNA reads TGCGCCAGCAGCTTGGGGTGGACAGCGGCCGGGGAGCTGTTTTTT.

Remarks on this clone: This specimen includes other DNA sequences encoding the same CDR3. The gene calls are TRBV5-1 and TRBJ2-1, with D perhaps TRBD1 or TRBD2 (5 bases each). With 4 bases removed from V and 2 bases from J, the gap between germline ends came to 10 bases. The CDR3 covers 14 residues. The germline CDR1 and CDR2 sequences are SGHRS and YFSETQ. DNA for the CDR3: TGCGCCAGCAGCGGGACGGGGCCCTACAATGAGCAGTTCTTC. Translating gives CASSGTGPYNEQFF.

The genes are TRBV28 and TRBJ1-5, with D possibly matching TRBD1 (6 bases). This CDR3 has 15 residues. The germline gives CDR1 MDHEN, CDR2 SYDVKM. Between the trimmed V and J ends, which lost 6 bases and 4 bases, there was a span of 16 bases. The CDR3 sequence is CASRRDTPGNQPQHF. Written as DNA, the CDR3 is TGTGCCAGCAGAAGGGACACCCCTGGAAATCAGCCCCAGCATTTT. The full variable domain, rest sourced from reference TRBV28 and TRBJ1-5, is DVKVTQSSRYLVKRTGEKVFLECVQDMDHENMFWYRQDPGLGLRLIYFSYDVKMKEKGDIPEGYSVSREKKERFSLILESASTNQTSMYLCASRRDTPGNQPQHFGDGTRLSIL.

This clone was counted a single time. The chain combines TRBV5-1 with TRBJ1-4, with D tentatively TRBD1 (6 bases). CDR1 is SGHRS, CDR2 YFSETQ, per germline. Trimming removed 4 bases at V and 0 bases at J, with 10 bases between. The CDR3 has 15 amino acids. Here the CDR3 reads CASSVTGSTNEKLFF. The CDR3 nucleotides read TGCGCCAGCAGCGTGACAGGTTCAACTAATGAAAAACTGTTTTTT. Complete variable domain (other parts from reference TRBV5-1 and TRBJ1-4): KAGVTQTPRYLIKTRGQQVTLSCSPISGHRSVSWYQQTPGQGLQFLFEYFSETQRNKGNFPGRFSGRQFSNSRSEMNVSTLELGDSALYLCASSVTGSTNEKLFFGSGTQLSVL.

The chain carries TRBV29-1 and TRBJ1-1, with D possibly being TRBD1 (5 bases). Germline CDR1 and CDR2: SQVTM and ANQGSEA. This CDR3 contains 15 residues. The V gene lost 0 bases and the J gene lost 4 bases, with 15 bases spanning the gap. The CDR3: CSVEDSGGKSTEAFF. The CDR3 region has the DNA TGCAGCGTTGAAGATTCCGGGGGAAAGAGCACTGAAGCTTTCTTT.

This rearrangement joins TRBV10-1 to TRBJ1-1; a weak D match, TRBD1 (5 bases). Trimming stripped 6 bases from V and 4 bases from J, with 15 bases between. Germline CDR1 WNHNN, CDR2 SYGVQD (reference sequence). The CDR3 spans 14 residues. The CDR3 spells CASSPATGGTEAFF. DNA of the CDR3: TGCGCCAGCAGCCCCGCTACTGGGGGCACTGAAGCTTTCTTT.